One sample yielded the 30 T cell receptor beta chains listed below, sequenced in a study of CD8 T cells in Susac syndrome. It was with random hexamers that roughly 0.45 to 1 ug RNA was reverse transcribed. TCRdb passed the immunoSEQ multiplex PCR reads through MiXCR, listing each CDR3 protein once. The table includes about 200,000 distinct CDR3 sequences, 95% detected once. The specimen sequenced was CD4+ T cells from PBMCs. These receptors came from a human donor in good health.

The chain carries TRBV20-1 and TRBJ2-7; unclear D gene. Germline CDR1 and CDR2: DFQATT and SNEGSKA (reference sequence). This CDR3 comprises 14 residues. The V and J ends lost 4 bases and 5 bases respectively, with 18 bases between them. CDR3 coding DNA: TGCAGTGCTACGAGATCAAATTGGGTCCACGAGCAGTACGTC. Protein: CSATRSNWVHEQYV.

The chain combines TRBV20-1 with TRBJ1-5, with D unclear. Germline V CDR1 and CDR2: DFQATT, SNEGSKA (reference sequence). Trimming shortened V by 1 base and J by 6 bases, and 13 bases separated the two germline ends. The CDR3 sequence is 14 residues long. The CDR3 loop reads CSARAGIGGQPQHF. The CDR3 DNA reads TGCAGTGCTAGAGCAGGTATCGGTGGTCAGCCCCAGCATTTT.

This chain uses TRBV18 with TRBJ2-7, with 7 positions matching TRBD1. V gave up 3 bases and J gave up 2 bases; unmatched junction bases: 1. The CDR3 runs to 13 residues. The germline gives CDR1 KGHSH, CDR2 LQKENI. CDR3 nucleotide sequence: TGTGCCAGCTCACCCGGGACAGCCTACGAGCAGTACTTC. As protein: CASSPGTAYEQYF.

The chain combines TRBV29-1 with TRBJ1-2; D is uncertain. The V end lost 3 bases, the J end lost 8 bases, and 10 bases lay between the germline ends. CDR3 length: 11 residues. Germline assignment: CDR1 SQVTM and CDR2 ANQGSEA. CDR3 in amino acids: CSVEVGEGYTF. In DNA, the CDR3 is TGCAGCGTTGAGGTAGGAGAGGGCTACACCTTC.

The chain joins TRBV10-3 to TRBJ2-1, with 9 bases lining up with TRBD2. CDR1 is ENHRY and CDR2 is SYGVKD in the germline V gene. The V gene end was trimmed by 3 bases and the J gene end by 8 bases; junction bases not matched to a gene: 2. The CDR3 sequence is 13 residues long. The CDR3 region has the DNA TGTGCCATCAGTGACTGGACTAGCGATGAGCAGTTCTTC. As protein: CAISDWTSDEQFF.

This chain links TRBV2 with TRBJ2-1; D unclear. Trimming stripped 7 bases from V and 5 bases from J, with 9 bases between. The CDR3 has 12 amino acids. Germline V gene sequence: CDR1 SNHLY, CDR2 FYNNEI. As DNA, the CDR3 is TGTGCCAGCAACCCCTTTAACAATGAGCAGTTCTTC. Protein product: CASNPFNNEQFF.

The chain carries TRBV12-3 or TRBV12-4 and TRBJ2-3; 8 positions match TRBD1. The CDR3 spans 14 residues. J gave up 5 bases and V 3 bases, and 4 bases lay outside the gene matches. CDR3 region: CASSFSRGQDTQYF. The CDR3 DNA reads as TGTGCCAGCAGTTTCAGCAGGGGGCAAGATACGCAGTATTTT.

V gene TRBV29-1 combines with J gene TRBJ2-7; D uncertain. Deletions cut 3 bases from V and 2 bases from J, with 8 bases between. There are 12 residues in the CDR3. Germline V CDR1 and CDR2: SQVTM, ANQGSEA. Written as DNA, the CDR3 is TGCAGCGTTGAGTCCAGCACCTACGAGCAGTACTTC. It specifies CSVESSTYEQYF.

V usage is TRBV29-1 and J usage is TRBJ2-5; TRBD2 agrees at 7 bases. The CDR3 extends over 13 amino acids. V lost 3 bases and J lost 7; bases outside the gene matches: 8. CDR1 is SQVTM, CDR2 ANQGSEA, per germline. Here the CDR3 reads CSVDFGGSVTQYF. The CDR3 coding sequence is TGCAGCGTTGACTTCGGGGGGTCGGTGACCCAGTACTTC.

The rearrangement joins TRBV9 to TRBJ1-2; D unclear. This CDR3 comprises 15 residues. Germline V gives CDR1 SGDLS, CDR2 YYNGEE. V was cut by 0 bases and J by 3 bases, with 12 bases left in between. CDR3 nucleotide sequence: TGTGCCAGCAGCGTAGAAGTGGACGGAGACTATGGCTACACCTTC. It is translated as CASSVEVDGDYGYTF.

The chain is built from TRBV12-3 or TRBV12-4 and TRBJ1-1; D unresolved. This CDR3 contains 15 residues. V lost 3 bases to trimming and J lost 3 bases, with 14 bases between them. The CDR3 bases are TGTGCCAGCAGTTTCTCCGTGGACCCCTACACTGAAGCTTTCTTT. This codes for CASSFSVDPYTEAFF.

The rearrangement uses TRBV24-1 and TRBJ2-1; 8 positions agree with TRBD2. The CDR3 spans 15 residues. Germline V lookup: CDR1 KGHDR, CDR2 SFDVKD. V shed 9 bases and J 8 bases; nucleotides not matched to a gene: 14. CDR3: CATGSGAGVPHEQFF. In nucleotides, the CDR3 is TGTGCCACCGGTAGCGGAGCGGGAGTCCCCCATGAGCAGTTCTTC.

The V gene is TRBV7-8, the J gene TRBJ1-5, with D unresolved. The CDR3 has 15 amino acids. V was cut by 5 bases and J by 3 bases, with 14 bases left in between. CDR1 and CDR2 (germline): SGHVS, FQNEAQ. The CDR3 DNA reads TGTGCCAGCAGCCCGGCCCGTTTCGACAATCAGCCCCAGCATTTT. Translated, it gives CASSPARFDNQPQHF.

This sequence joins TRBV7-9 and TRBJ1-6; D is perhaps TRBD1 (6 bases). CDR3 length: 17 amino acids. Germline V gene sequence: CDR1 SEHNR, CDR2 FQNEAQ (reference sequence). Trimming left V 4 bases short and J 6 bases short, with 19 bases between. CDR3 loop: CASSSSPGLGANSPLHF. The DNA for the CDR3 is TGTGCCAGCAGCTCATCCCCGGGCCTGGGGGCTAATTCACCCCTCCACTTT.

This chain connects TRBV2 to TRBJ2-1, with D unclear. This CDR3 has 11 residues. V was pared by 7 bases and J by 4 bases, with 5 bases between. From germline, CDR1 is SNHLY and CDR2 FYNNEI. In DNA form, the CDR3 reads TGTGCCAGCAACAGTTACAATGAGCAGTTCTTC. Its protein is CASNSYNEQFF.

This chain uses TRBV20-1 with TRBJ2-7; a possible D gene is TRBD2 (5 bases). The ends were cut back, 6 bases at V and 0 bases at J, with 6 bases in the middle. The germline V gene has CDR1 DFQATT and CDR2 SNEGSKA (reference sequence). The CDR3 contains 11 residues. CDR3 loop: CSAEVSYEQYF. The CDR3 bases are TGCAGTGCGGAGGTCTCCTACGAGCAGTACTTC.

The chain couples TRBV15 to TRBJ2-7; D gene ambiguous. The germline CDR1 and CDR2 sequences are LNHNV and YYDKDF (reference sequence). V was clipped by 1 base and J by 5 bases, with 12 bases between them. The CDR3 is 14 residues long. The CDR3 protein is CATSRVGVGHEQYF. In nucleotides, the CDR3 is TGTGCCACCAGCAGAGTGGGCGTAGGACACGAGCAGTACTTC.

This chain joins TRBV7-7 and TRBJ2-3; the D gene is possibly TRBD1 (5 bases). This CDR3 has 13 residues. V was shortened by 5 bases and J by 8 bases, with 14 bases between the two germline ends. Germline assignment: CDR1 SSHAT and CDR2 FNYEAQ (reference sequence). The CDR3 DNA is TGTGCCAGCAGCGGGGATTGGCAGGGTACGCAGTATTTT. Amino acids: CASSGDWQGTQYF.

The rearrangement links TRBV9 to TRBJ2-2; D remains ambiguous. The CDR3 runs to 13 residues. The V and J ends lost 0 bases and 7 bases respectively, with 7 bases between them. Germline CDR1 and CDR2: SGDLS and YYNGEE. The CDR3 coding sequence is TGTGCCAGCAGCGTAGGGGTTGTCGGGGAGCTGTTTTTT. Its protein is CASSVGVVGELFF.

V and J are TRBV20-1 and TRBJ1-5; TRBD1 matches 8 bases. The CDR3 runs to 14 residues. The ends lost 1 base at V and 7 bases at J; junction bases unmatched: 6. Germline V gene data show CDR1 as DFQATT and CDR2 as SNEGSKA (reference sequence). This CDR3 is CSARAVAGGQPQHF. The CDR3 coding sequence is TGCAGTGCTAGAGCGGTGGCAGGGGGCCAGCCCCAGCATTTT.

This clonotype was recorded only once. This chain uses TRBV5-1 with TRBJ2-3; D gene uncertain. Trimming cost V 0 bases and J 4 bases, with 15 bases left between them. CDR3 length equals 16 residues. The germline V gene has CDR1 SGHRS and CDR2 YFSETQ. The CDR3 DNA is TGCGCCAGCAGCTTGGAACCGAGCCCTTCACCAGATACGCAGTATTTT. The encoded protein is CASSLEPSPSPDTQYF. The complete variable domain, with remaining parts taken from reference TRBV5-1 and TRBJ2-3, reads KAGVTQTPRYLIKTRGQQVTLSCSPISGHRSVSWYQQTPGQGLQFLFEYFSETQRNKGNFPGRFSGRQFSNSRSEMNVSTLELGDSALYLCASSLEPSPSPDTQYFGPGTRLTVL.

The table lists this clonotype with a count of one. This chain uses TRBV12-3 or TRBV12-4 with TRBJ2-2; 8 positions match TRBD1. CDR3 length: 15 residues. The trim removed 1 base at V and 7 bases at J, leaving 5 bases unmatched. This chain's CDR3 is CASSLGTGRFGELFF. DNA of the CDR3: TGTGCCAGCAGTTTAGGGACAGGGCGGTTCGGGGAGCTGTTTTTT.

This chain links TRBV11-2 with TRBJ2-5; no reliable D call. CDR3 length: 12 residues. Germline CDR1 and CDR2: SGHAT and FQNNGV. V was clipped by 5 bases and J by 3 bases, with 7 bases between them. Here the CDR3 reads CASSHTEETQYF. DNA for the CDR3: TGTGCCAGCAGCCACACAGAAGAGACCCAGTACTTC.

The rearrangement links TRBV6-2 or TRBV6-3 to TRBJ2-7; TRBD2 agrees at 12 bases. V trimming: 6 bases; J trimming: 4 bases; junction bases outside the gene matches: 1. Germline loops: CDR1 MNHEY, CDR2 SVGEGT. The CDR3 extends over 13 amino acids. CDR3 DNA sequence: TGTGCCAGCAGGGGGACTAGCGGGTACGAGCAGTACGTC. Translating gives CASRGTSGYEQYV.

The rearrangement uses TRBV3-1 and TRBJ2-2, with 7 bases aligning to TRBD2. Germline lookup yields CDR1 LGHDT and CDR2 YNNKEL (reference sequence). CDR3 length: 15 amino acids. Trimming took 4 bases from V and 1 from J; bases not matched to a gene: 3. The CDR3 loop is CASSLRGVNTGELFF. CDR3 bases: TGTGCCAGCAGCCTTCGGGGGGTGAACACCGGGGAGCTGTTTTTT.

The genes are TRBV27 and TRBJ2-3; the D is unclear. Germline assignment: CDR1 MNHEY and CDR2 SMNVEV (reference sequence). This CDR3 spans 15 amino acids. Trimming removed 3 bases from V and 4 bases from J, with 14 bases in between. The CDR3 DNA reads TGTGCCAGCAGTTTTGGACCTAGGTCCGCAGATACGCAGTATTTT. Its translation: CASSFGPRSADTQYF.

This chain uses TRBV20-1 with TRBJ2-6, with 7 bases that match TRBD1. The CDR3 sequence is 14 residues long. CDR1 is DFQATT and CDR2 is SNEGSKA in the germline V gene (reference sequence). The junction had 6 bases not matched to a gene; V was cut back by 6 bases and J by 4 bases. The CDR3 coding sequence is TGCAGTGCCGGACAGGTTCGGGGGGCCAACGTCCTGACTTTC. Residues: CSAGQVRGANVLTF.

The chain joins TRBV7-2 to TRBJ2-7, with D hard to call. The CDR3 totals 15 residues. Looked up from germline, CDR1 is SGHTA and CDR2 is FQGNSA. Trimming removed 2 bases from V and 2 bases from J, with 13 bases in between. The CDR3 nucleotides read TGTGCCAGCAGCTTAAGGGTTGCGGCTCCCTACGAGCAGTACGTC. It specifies CASSLRVAAPYEQYV.

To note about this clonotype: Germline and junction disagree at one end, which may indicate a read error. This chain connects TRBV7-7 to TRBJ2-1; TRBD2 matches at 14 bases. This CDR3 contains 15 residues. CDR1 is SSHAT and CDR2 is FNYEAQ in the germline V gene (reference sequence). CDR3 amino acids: CASSLGTSGRTEQFF. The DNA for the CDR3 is TGTGCTAGCAGCTTGGGGACTAGCGGGAGAACTGAGCAGTTCTTC.

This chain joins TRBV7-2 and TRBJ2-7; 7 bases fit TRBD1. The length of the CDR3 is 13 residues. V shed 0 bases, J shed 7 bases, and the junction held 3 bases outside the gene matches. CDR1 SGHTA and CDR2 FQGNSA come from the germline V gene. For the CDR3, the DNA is TGTGCCAGCAGCTTAGCGGAACAGGGGGAGCAGTACTTC. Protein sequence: CASSLAEQGEQYF. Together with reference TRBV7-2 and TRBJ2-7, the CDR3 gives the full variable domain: GAGVSQSPSNKVTEKGKDVELRCDPISGHTALYWYRQSLGQGLEFLIYFQGNSAPDKSGLPSDRFSAERTGGSVSTLTIQRTQQEDSAVYLCASSLAEQGEQYFGPGTRLTVT.